This entry is about one TCR beta chain. The target antigen is unknown. The source of the sample is a study of graft-versus-host responses after intestinal transplantation. Study-wide background: Anti-thymocyte globulin induction, then tacrolimus and steroids for two to four years, went to all recipients.

Study-wide results and caveats: Clonal ratios of graft-versus-host to host-versus-graft in allografts were high for patients exhibiting graft-donor T cell macrochimerism. Analysis identified GvH clones in recipient marrow, with some appearing first in ileum or blood.

Sequencing used immunoSEQ multiplex PCR; TCRdb keeps in-frame clones, though not all of them. The table lists about 98,000 clones, 86% of them singletons. Germline V CDR1 and CDR2: ENHRY, SYGVKD. V was trimmed by 10 bases and J by 1 base, leaving 13 bases between them. The CDR3 covers 13 residues. The sample was PBMCs, taken 255 days after intestinal transplant. The rearrangement links TRBV10-3 to TRBJ1-1, with a weak D call TRBD1 (6 bases). The TCR comes from a human patient who received an intestinal transplant, so some T cells may come from the graft donor. The CDR3 is CANQGSANTEAFF. CDR3 nucleotides: TGTGCCAACCAGGGGAGTGCGAACACTGAAGCTTTCTTT.